The 2 T cell receptor beta chains below come from one sample, sequenced in a study of cytomegalovirus exposure and HLA in healthy donors. Amplification used 60 Vbeta primers and 13 Jbeta primers. The method was immunoSEQ multiplex PCR; TCRdb's version includes in-frame clones alone and lacks a portion of them. The table has 150,000 to 200,000 clones, under 85% seen once. Source material: PBMCs. Receptors originate from a female donor in good health and CMV-seronegative.

This clone was counted between two and nine times. The gene calls are TRBV7-9 and TRBJ2-1; 7 bases match TRBD2. There are 15 residues in the CDR3. Germline CDR1 reads SEHNR; CDR2 reads FQNEAQ (reference sequence). After removal of 2 bases from V and 1 base from J, the junction contained 2 bases not matched to a gene. CDR3 nucleotide sequence: TGTGCCAGCAGCTTAAGACTAGCTTCCTACAATGAGCAGTTCTTC. It translates to CASSLRLASYNEQFF.

Here the CDR3 reads CASSIRGEGLGGETQYF. CDR3 coding DNA: TGTGCCAGTAGTATTCGGGGGGAGGGCCTTGGGGGAGAGACCCAGTACTTC. J is TRBJ2-5 and V is TRBV19; 7 bases match TRBD2. The germline CDR1 and CDR2 sequences are LNHDA and SQIVND (reference sequence). V gave up 3 bases and J gave up 4 bases; unmatched junction bases: 14. CDR3 length equals 17 residues.